This TCR beta chain was sequenced in a study of T cells in Graves' hyperthyroidism and ophthalmopathy. Study context: Peripheral blood sampling occurred at initial diagnosis, before any treatment.

Those patients with uncontrolled infection, other autoimmune disease, pregnancy or lactation were excluded. Germline values: CDR1 SGDLS, CDR2 YYNGEE. Germline trimming cut 0 bases from V and 5 bases from J; bases unmatched to any gene: 5. This CDR3 region has 16 residues. It was RNA transcripts that yielded the amplified TCR beta CDR3 regions. The HTBI primer set drove a first-round RT-PCR of the TCR CDR3. TCRdb reprocessed the multiplex PCR reads via MiXCR and lists one record per CDR3 protein. The sample carries about 350,000 distinct CDR3 sequences, approximately 13% recorded once. V usage is TRBV9 and J usage is TRBJ2-4; 10 bases agree with TRBD2. This TCR came from a woman under 40 with Graves' hyperthyroidism. Sequences were obtained from blood. CDR3 coding DNA: TGTGCCAGCAGCGTAGAAGCGGGAGGGTATCAAAACATTCAGTACTTC. Its translation: CASSVEAGGYQNIQYF.